This T cell receptor (beta chain) was obtained from a study of CD8+ T cells in alopecia areata. Study-wide context: Female C3H/HeJ mice aged roughly 7-10 weeks received skin from spontaneously alopecic C3H/HeJ graft donors aged about 6-12 months. Overall study findings and caveats: Mouse data revealed clearer TCR sharing than patient data did, a gap possibly tied to HLA. In scalp samples, resident alphabeta T cells of normal skin are also sequenced. Elevated clonality characterized lesional scalp relative to normal scalp, particularly in alopecia totalis/universalis.

Sequencing relied on a cDNA template that was reverse transcribed from extracted RNA. Produced via immunoSEQ multiplex PCR; TCRdb's table is partial and in-frame only. There are some 1,400 clones in the sample, none observed a single time. This clone was recorded at least ten times. Its antigen is unknown. The genes and germline here are from mouse. This receptor was taken from a C3H/HeJ mouse with alopecia areata. The mouse line has the MHC haplotype H2-k. Input material: lesional skin.

The CDR3 loop is CASSHRGPNERLFF. CDR3 DNA (partial): TGTGCCAGCAGCCACAGGGGACCCAACGAA. The chain combines TRBV13-3 with TRBJ1-4; 7 bases agree with TRBD1. The read ends 4 residues shy of where the CDR3 ends; the end is completed using the germline J gene. In germline, CDR1 is NNHDY, CDR2 SYVADS. This CDR3 has 14 amino acids. Germline trimming cut 5 bases from V and 3 bases from J; bases unmatched to any gene: 4.